What follows are 19 T cell receptor beta chains derived from one specimen sequenced in a study of blood T cells in healthy people across ages. A J-beta primer mix and a sample-barcoded 5' primer were used in a second PCR of roughly 7 to 12 cycles. TCRdb processed the 5' RACE reads anew with MiXCR; each CDR3 protein has one entry. The sample lists about 1.7 million distinct CDR3 sequences, roughly 27% occurring once. Sample: blood. These receptors all come from a woman aged 25 to 39 in good health.

This rearrangement joins TRBV6-5 to TRBJ2-6; no definite D call. This CDR3 is built from 15 residues. V gave up 1 base and J gave up 1 base, with 5 bases separating them. Germline assignment: CDR1 MNHEY and CDR2 SVGAGI. This CDR3 reads CASSYWSSGANVLTF. The DNA of the CDR3 is TGTGCCAGCAGTTACTGGAGTTCTGGGGCCAACGTCCTGACTTTC.

This clonotype was seen a few times. The chain is built from TRBV6-2 or TRBV6-3 and TRBJ2-7; perhaps TRBD2 as D (6 bases). The CDR3 spans 14 residues. Trimming pared 10 bases from V and 4 bases from J, leaving 20 bases between. Germline loops: CDR1 MNHEY, CDR2 SVGEGT. CDR3 DNA sequence: TGTGCCACCGGAAGGGACGGGAGTCGGTACGAGCAGTACTTC. Its protein product is CATGRDGSRYEQYF.

This clonotype was observed at least ten times. This chain joins TRBV6-6 and TRBJ2-1; TRBD1 aligns across 9 bases. Germline values: CDR1 MNHNY, CDR2 SVGAGI (reference sequence). The CDR3 totals 14 residues. The J segment lost 4 bases and the V segment lost 6 bases, leaving 4 bases of the junction unmatched. For the CDR3, the DNA is TGTGCCAGCAGCATGACAGGGGGATACAATGAGCAGTTCTTC. Protein product: CASSMTGGYNEQFF.

Of note for this clonotype: Since a much larger clone is just one base distant, this may be a read error. This chain links TRBV11-2 with TRBJ2-5; 8 bases agree with TRBD2. CDR1 is SGHAT and CDR2 is FQNNGV in the germline V gene. This CDR3 is 14 amino acids long. This CDR3 reads CTSSLAGGTETQYF. In DNA form, the CDR3 reads TGTACCAGCAGCTTGGCGGGGGGCACAGAGACCCAGTACTTC. The full variable domain, in which reference TRBV11-2 and TRBJ2-5 provide the parts outside the CDR3, is EAGVAQSPRYKIIEKRQSVAFWCNPISGHATLYWYQQILGQGPKLLIQFQNNGVVDDSQLPKDRFSAERLKGVDSTLKIQPAKLEDSAVYLCTSSLAGGTETQYFGPGTRLLVL.

This clonotype was picked up a small number of times. The V call is TRBV5-5, the J call TRBJ2-1, with D tentatively TRBD1 or TRBD2 (5 bases each). There are 16 residues in the CDR3. CDR1 and CDR2 (germline): SGHKS, YYEKEE (reference sequence). V lost 4 bases to trimming and J lost 2 bases, with 16 bases between them. The CDR3 DNA sequence: TGTGCCAGCAGCCCCGGGGCCCTACAGCCCTACAATGAGCAGTTCTTC. Its protein is CASSPGALQPYNEQFF.

This clonotype was seen once. The rearrangement uses TRBV6-5 and TRBJ2-2; D is undetermined. Looked up from germline, CDR1 is MNHEY and CDR2 is SVGAGI. V was pared by 2 bases and J by 8 bases, with 15 bases between. The CDR3 is 15 residues long. CDR3 loop: CASSYQAFVGGELFF. The DNA for the CDR3 is TGTGCCAGCAGTTACCAGGCCTTTGTGGGGGGGGAGCTGTTTTTT.

The rearrangement joins TRBV20-1 to TRBJ2-7, with D possibly being TRBD1 or TRBD2 (6 bases each). The CDR3 has 14 residues. Deletions cut 1 base from V and 7 bases from J, with 17 bases between. Germline V gene lookup returns CDR1 DFQATT and CDR2 SNEGSKA (reference sequence). This CDR3 reads CSARVGARAGEQYF. The DNA for the CDR3 is TGCAGTGCTAGAGTGGGGGCAAGGGCGGGGGAGCAGTACTTC.

V gene TRBV9 combines with J gene TRBJ2-2; 8 bases match TRBD1. Trimming took 6 bases from V and 6 from J; bases not matched to a gene: 13. The CDR3 has 16 residues. CDR1 and CDR2 (germline): SGDLS, YYNGEE. In DNA form, the CDR3 reads TGTGCCAGCACGTCTCCGAAGGGACAGGCTCCCGGGGAGCTGTTTTTT. Translating it yields CASTSPKGQAPGELFF. The whole variable domain, remainder taken from reference TRBV9 and TRBJ2-2, is DSGVTQTPKHLITATGQRVTLRCSPRSGDLSVYWYQQSLDQGLQFLIQYYNGEERAKGNILERFSAQQFPDLHSELNLSSLELGDSALYFCASTSPKGQAPGELFFGEGSRLTVL.

This clonotype was detected once. The V gene is TRBV2, the J gene TRBJ1-2; TRBD1 aligns across 8 bases. Germline lookup yields CDR1 SNHLY and CDR2 FYNNEI. The CDR3 runs to 12 residues. V was pared by 6 bases and J by 8 bases, with 5 bases of the junction left unmatched. The CDR3 loop reads CASRAGGRGYTF. CDR3 DNA: TGTGCCAGCAGGGCAGGGGGCAGAGGCTACACCTTC.

A few counts support this clonotype. V is TRBV5-1 and J is TRBJ1-1, with D maybe TRBD1 (5 bases). Trimming left V 4 bases short and J 3 bases short, with 16 bases between. The CDR3 sequence is 15 residues long. Germline V gives CDR1 SGHRS, CDR2 YFSETQ. CDR3: CASSPPGREDTEAFF. The CDR3 nucleotides are TGCGCCAGCAGCCCACCGGGACGGGAAGACACTGAAGCTTTCTTT.

The rearrangement uses TRBV10-2 and TRBJ2-3; D is undetermined. The CDR3 covers 13 residues. Germline V CDR1 and CDR2: WSHSY, SAAADI. Trimming cost V 10 bases and J 0 bases, with 11 bases left between them. The CDR3: CATRESSTDTQYF. CDR3 in DNA: TGCGCCACCAGAGAGTCGAGCACAGATACGCAGTATTTT.

This clonotype was recorded a few times. The rearrangement joins TRBV12-3 or TRBV12-4 to TRBJ1-5; TRBD1 matches at 11 bases. Trimming at V came to 5 bases and at J to 6 bases, leaving 6 bases not matched to a gene. The CDR3 is 15 amino acids. CDR3 DNA: TGTGCCAGCAGTCCCGGGACAGGGGGGGGTCAGCCCCAGCATTTT. The encoded protein is CASSPGTGGGQPQHF.

A few counts support this clonotype. The chain combines TRBV28 with TRBJ2-1; D is unresolved. The V gene lost 6 bases and the J gene lost 7 bases, with 10 bases spanning the gap. CDR1 is MDHEN, CDR2 SYDVKM, per germline. The CDR3 totals 12 residues. The DNA for the CDR3 is TGTGCCAGCAGGTCCGGCCCTAATGAGCAGTTCTTC. Encoded protein: CASRSGPNEQFF.

The chain couples TRBV9 to TRBJ1-1; TRBD1 matches 7 bases. The CDR3 covers 15 residues. Looked up from germline, CDR1 is SGDLS and CDR2 is YYNGEE. Trimming removed 3 bases from V and 0 bases from J; junction bases left unmatched: 5. The chain's CDR3 is CASSARGAMNTEAFF. The CDR3 DNA follows: TGTGCCAGCAGCGCCAGGGGGGCCATGAACACTGAAGCTTTCTTT.

In its sample, this clonotype was seen many times. The chain employs TRBV6-4 and TRBJ2-3; D may correspond to TRBD1 or TRBD2 (7 bases each). This CDR3 has 13 amino acids. Germline lookup yields CDR1 MRHNA and CDR2 SNTAGT. The germline V and J ends were trimmed by 6 bases and 6 bases, with 13 bases remaining between them. The CDR3 here is CASSTGEGDTQYF. The CDR3 nucleotides read TGTGCCAGCAGCACAGGGGAGGGCGATACGCAGTATTTT.

The chain carries TRBV4-1 and TRBJ2-7, with a weak D call TRBD1 (6 bases). CDR1 and CDR2 from the germline V gene are MGHRA and YSYEKL. The V end lost 4 bases, the J end lost 5 bases, and 12 bases lay between the germline ends. This CDR3 is 13 amino acids long. The CDR3 DNA is TGCGCCAGCAGCCCCCTAGGGACAAACGAGCAGTACTTC. It encodes CASSPLGTNEQYF.

This clonotype was counted ten times or more. The chain combines TRBV29-1 with TRBJ2-3, with 9 bases aligning to TRBD2. Germline loops: CDR1 SQVTM, CDR2 ANQGSEA. The CDR3 length is 14 residues. The junction had 7 bases not matched to a gene; V was cut back by 5 bases and J by 4 bases. The CDR3 DNA follows: TGCAGCGTTAATAGCGGGAGCGCCCCAGATACGCAGTATTTT. Protein: CSVNSGSAPDTQYF.

V gene TRBV18 combines with J gene TRBJ2-3, with 10 bases fitting TRBD2. Germline V gives CDR1 KGHSH, CDR2 LQKENI. The CDR3 has 19 residues. Germline trimming cut 3 bases from V and 4 bases from J; bases unmatched to any gene: 16. CDR3 DNA sequence: TGTGCCAGCTCACCTCAGTCATGGTCTAGCGGGAGAGGCCCAGATACGCAGTATTTT. The encoded protein is CASSPQSWSSGRGPDTQYF.

This clonotype was observed a few times. V usage is TRBV30 and J usage is TRBJ1-5; D is uncertain. Germline CDR1 and CDR2: GTSNPN and SVGIG (reference sequence). The CDR3 is made up of 14 amino acids. V gave up 0 bases and J gave up 3 bases, with 9 bases separating them. The CDR3 DNA follows: TGTGCCTGGAGTGTAGGAAGCTTCAATCAGCCCCAGCATTTT. As protein: CAWSVGSFNQPQHF.